The clone carrying this TCR beta chain has a handful of counts. Antigen unknown. These data originate in a study of T cells in Graves' hyperthyroidism and ophthalmopathy. The V and J ends lost 4 bases and 1 base respectively, with 12 bases between them. The CDR3 is 15 residues long. Germline V gene sequence: CDR1 SGHNT, CDR2 YENEEA. Amplified regions were TCR beta CDR3 sequences from RNA transcripts. A first-round RT-PCR of the TCR CDR3 used the HTBI primer set. Via MiXCR, TCRdb re-called the multiplex PCR reads, giving one row per CDR3 protein. The table shows a few hundred thousand distinct CDR3 sequences, with roughly 46% occurring only once. General study points: Ophthalmopathy stood apart from stable hyperthyroidism in a 13 V-J model.

The genes are TRBV11-3 and TRBJ2-3; D gene unclear. The clonotype originates from a woman under 30 with Graves' hyperthyroidism. The sequencing input was peripheral blood or thyroid tissue (not recorded which). CDR3 nucleotides: TGTGCCAGCAGCTCAGATGGGATCCGCACAGATACGCAGTATTTT. It translates to CASSSDGIRTDTQYF. Filled out from reference TRBV11-3 and TRBJ2-3, the complete variable domain reads EAGVVQSPRYKIIEKKQPVAFWCNPISGHNTLYWYLQNLGQGPELLIRYENEEAVDDSQLPKDRFSAERLKGVDSTLKIQPAELGDSAVYLCASSSDGIRTDTQYFGPGTRLTVL.